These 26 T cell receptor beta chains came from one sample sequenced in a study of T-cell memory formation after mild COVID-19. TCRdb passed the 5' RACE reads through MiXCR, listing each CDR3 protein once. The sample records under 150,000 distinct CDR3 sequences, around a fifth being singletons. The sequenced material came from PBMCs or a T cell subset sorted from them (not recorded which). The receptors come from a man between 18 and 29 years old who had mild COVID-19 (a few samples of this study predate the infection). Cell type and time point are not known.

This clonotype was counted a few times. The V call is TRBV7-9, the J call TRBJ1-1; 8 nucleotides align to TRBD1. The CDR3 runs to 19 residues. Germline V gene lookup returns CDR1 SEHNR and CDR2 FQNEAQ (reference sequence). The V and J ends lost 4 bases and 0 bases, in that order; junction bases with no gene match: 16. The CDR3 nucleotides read TGTGCCAGCAGCTCAACCCGCCCGGGACAGGAGATACTGAACACTGAAGCTTTCTTT. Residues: CASSSTRPGQEILNTEAFF.

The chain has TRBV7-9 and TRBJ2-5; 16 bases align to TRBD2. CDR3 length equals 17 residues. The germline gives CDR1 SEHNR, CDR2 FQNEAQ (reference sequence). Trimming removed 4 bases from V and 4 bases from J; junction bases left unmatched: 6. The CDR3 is CASSSGTSGGAAETQYF. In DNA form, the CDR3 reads TGTGCCAGCAGCTCCGGGACTAGCGGGGGGGCTGCAGAGACCCAGTACTTC.

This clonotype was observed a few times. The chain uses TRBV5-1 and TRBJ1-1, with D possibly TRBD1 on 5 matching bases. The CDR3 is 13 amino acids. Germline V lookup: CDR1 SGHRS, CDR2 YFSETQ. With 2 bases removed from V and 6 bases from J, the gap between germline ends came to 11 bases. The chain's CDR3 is CASSFTGDSEAFF. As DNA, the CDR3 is TGCGCCAGCAGCTTCACAGGTGATTCTGAAGCTTTCTTT.

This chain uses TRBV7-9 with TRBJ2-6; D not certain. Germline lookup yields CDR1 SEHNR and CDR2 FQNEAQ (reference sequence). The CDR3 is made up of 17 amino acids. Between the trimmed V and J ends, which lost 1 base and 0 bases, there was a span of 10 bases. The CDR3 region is CASSLVGVPSGANVLTF. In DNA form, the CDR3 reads TGTGCCAGCAGCTTAGTTGGGGTGCCCTCTGGGGCCAACGTCCTGACTTTC.

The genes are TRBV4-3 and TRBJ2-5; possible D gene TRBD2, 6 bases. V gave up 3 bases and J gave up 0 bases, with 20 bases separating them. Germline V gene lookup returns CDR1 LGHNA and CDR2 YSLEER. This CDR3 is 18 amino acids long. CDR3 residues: CASSHFIRGTADQETQYF. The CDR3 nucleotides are TGCGCCAGCAGCCACTTCATACGGGGGACGGCCGACCAAGAGACCCAGTACTTC.

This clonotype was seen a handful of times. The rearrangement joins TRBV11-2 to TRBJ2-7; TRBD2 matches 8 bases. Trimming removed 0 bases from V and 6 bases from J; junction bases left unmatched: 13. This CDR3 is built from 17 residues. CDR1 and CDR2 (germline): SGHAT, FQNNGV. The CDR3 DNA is TGTGCCAGCAGCTTAGATCGCAGCGGGGGTCATAGGTGCGAGCAGTACGTC. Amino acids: CASSLDRSGGHRCEQYV.

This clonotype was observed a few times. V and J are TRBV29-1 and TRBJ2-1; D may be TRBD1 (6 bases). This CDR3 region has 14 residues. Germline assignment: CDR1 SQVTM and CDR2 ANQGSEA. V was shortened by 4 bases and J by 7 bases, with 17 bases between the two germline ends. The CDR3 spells CSVVSQGIRNEQFF. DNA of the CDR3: TGCAGCGTTGTTTCGCAGGGGATTAGGAATGAGCAGTTCTTC.

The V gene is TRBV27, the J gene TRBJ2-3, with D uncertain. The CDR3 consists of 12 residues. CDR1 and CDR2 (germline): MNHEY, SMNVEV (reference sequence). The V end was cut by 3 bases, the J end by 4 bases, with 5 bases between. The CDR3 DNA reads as TGTGCCAGCAGTTTTCGCCCAGATACGCAGTATTTT. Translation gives CASSFRPDTQYF.

CDR3 DNA sequence: TGTGCCAGCAGTTTAACTGAGGAAAACAATCAGCCCCAGCATTTT. It is translated as CASSLTEENNQPQHF. The J gene is TRBJ1-5, the V gene TRBV27, with no clear D. The CDR3 covers 15 residues. Trimming took off 2 bases at V and 3 bases at J, with 11 bases between the two ends. CDR1 and CDR2 from the germline V gene are MNHEY and SMNVEV (reference sequence).

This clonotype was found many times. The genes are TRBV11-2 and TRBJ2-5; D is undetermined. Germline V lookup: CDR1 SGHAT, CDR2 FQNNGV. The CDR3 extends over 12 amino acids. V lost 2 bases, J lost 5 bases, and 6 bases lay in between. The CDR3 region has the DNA TGTGCCAGCAGCTTATTGGGGGAGACCCAGTACTTC. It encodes CASSLLGETQYF.

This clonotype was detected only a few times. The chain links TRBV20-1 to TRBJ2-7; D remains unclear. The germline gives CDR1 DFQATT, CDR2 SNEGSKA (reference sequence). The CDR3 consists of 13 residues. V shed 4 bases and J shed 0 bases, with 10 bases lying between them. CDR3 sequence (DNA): TGCAGTGCTACCGGCTTGAGCTCCTACGAGCAGTACGTC. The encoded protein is CSATGLSSYEQYV.

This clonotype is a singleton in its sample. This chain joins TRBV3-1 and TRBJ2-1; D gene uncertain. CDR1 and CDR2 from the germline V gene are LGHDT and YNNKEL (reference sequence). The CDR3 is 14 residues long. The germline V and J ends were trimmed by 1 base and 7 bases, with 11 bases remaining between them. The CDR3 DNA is TGTGCCAGCAGCCAAGTTCTGGGCGAGAATGAGCAGTTCTTC. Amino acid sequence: CASSQVLGENEQFF.

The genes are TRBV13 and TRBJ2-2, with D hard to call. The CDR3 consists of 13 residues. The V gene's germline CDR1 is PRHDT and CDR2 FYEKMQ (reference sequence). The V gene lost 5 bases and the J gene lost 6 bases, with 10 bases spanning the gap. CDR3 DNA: TGTGCCAGCAGCCCGACCAGGCCCGGGGAGCTGTTTTTT. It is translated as CASSPTRPGELFF.

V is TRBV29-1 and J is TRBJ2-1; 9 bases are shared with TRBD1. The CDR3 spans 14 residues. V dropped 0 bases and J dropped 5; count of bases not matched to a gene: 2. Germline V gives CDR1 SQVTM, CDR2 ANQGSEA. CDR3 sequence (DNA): TGCAGCGTTGAAGAACAGGGGGCGCACAATGAGCAGTTCTTC. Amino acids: CSVEEQGAHNEQFF.

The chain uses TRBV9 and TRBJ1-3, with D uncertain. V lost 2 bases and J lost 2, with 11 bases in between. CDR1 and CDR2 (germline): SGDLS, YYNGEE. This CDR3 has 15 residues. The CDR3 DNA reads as TGTGCCAGCAGCGTCGCCATACTCCCTGGAAACACCATATATTTT. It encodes CASSVAILPGNTIYF.

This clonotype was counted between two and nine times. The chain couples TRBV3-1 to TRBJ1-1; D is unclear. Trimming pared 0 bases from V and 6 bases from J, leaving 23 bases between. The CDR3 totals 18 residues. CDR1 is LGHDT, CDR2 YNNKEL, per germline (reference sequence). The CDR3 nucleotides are TGTGCCAGCAGCCAAGATCGCAGGAGAGGACCGTCAAGGCCTGAAGCTTTCTTT. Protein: CASSQDRRRGPSRPEAFF.

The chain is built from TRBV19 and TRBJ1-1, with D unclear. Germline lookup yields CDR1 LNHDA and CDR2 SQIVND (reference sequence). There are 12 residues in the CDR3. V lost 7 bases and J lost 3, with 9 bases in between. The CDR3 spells CASNHGHTEAFF. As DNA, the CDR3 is TGTGCCAGTAATCACGGGCACACTGAAGCTTTCTTT.

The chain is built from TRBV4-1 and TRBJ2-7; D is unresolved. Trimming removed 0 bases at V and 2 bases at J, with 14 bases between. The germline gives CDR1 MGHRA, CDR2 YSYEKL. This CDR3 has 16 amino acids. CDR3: CASSQDKNAIAYEQYF. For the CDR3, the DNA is TGCGCCAGCAGCCAAGATAAAAATGCGATAGCCTACGAGCAGTACTTC.

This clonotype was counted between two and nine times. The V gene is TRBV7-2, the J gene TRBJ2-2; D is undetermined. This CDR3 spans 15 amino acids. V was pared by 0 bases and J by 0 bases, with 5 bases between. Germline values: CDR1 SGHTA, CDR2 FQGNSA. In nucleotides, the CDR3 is TGTGCCAGCAGCTTAGCGCTAGCGAACACCGGGGAGCTGTTTTTT. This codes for CASSLALANTGELFF.

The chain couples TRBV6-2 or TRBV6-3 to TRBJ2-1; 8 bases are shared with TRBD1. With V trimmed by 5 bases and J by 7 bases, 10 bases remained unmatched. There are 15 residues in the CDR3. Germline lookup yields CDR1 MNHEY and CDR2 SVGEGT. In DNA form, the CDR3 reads TGTGCCAGCAGTCCGCCGGGACAGGCAAAAAATGAGCAGTTCTTC. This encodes CASSPPGQAKNEQFF.

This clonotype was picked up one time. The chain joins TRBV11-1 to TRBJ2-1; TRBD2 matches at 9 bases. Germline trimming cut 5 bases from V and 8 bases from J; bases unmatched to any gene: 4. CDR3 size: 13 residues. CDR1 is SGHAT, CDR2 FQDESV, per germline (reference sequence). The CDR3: CASSGLAGDEQFF. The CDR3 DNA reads TGTGCCAGCAGCGGTTTAGCGGGGGATGAGCAGTTCTTC.

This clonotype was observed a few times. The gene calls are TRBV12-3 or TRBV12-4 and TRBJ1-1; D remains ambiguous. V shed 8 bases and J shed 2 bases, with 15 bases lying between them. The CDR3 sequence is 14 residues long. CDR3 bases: TGTGCCAGCGGAAATAGTGTGGGAAACACTGAAGCTTTCTTT. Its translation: CASGNSVGNTEAFF.

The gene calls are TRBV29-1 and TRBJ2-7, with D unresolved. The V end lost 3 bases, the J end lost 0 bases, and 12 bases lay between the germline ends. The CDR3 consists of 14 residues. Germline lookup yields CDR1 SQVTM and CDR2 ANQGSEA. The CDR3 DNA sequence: TGCAGCGTTGAGTCTGGTAAAAGCTCCTACGAGCAGTACTTC. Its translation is CSVESGKSSYEQYF.

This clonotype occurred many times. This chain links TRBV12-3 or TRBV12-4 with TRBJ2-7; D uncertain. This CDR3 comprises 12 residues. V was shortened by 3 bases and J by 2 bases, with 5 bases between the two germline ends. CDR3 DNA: TGTGCCAGCAGTTTTAACACCTACGAGCAGTACGTC. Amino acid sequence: CASSFNTYEQYV.

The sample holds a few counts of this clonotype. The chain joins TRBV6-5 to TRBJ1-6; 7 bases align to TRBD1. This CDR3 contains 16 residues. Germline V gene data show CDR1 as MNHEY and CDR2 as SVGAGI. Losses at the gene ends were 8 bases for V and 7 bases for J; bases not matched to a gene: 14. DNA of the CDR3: TGTGCCAGCCGCGTAGACAGGGTATCCTGGAATTCACCCCTCCACTTT. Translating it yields CASRVDRVSWNSPLHF.

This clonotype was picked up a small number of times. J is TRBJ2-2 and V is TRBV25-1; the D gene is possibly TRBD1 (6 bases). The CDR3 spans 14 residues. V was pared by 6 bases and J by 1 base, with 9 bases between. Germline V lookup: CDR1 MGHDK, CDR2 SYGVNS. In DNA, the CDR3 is TGTGCCAGCAGGAGGGGGAGGAACACCGGGGAGCTGTTTTTT. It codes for CASRRGRNTGELFF.